One sample yielded the 17 T cell receptor beta chains listed below, sequenced in a study of glioma-infiltrating T cells. TCR alpha and beta CDR3 regions were amplified from RNA using iRepertoire nested multiplex PCR. Via MiXCR, TCRdb re-called the multiplex PCR reads, giving one row per CDR3 protein. The sample has about 380,000 distinct CDR3 sequences, about two fifths seen once. Material: glioma tissue, nonneoplastic brain tissue, or PBMCs (not recorded which). Receptors were obtained from a human donor with low-grade glioma or glioblastoma, undergoing nonglioma brain surgery, or in good health (not recorded which).

On this clonotype: At one of its ends the junction is not consistent with the germline gene, which may arise from a read error. The V and J genes are TRBV15 and TRBJ1-3, with D maybe TRBD1 (6 bases). Looked up from germline, CDR1 is LNHNV and CDR2 is YYDKDF (reference sequence). The CDR3 runs to 15 residues. In DNA, the CDR3 is TGTGCCACCGGCAGAGGCCGGACAGCTGGAAACACCATATATTTT. Protein sequence: CATGRGRTAGNTIYF.

This clonotype was recorded many times. CDR3 sequence: CASGRLADTGELFF. The CDR3 DNA follows: TGTGCCAGCGGCCGACTAGCGGATACCGGGGAGCTGTTTTTT. The V gene is TRBV6-1, the J gene TRBJ2-2; TRBD2 matches 9 bases. The CDR3 covers 14 residues. The V and J ends lost 8 bases and 5 bases, in that order; junction bases with no gene match: 6. Per germline, CDR1 MNHNS and CDR2 SASEGT.

Of note for this clonotype: A read error is possible here, since a much larger clone lies one base away. The rearrangement uses TRBV6-6 and TRBJ2-3; TRBD2 might be the D (5 bases). The germline gives CDR1 MNHNY, CDR2 SVGAGI (reference sequence). This CDR3 is 16 amino acids long. V lost 6 bases to trimming and J lost 4 bases, with 20 bases between them. The CDR3 DNA reads as TGTGCCAGCAGAACCCTCGGTGGCGGGCGCCCAGATACGCAGTATTTT. Protein product: CASRTLGGGRPDTQYF.

This clonotype occurred a few times. At one of its ends the junction is not consistent with the germline gene, which may arise from a read error. V usage is TRBV7-2 and J usage is TRBJ1-1, with 7 positions matching TRBD1. CDR3 length: 14 amino acids. Germline V gives CDR1 SGHTA, CDR2 FQGNSA. The CDR3 region is CASSQDRENTEAFF. The CDR3 DNA is TGCGCCAGCAGCCAAGACAGGGAGAACACTGAAGCTTTCTTT.

This chain connects TRBV12-3 or TRBV12-4 to TRBJ1-1, with a tentative D call TRBD1 (5 bases). With 8 bases removed from V and 6 bases from J, the gap between germline ends came to 7 bases. This CDR3 comprises 10 residues. CDR3 loop: CASGGSEAFF. In DNA, the CDR3 is TGTGCCAGCGGGGGGTCTGAAGCTTTCTTT.

The CDR3 here is CASITSGRGSNEQFF. CDR3 nucleotides: TGTGCCAGCATTACTAGCGGGAGGGGGTCGAATGAGCAGTTCTTC. This rearrangement joins TRBV28 to TRBJ2-1; 13 nucleotides line up with TRBD2. Germline CDR1 and CDR2: MDHEN and SYDVKM. The CDR3 runs to 15 residues. V lost 7 bases, J lost 7 bases, and 7 bases stayed unmatched.

This clonotype was picked up one time. The junction differs from germline at one of its ends, possibly a read error. The V gene is TRBV7-2, the J gene TRBJ1-5; a possible D gene is TRBD1 (5 bases). Germline CDR1 and CDR2: SGHTA and FQGNSA. The CDR3 length is 12 residues. The CDR3 DNA reads as TGTGCCAGCAGCCTAGGGGTGGGGCCCCGGCATTTT. Amino acids: CASSLGVGPRHF. Variable domain in full (rest from reference TRBV7-2 and TRBJ1-5): GAGVSQSPSNKVTEKGKDVELRCDPISGHTALYWYRQSLGQGLEFLIYFQGNSAPDKSGLPSDRFSAERTGGSVSTLTIQRTQQEDSAVYLCASSLGVGPRHFGDGTRLSIL.

This clonotype was observed a few times. The rearrangement uses TRBV7-2 and TRBJ2-3; possible D gene TRBD2, 5 bases. V was trimmed by 5 bases and J by 2 bases, leaving 14 bases between them. The V gene's germline CDR1 is SGHTA and CDR2 FQGNSA. CDR3 size: 15 residues. CDR3: CASSQDGVFTDTQYF. DNA of the CDR3: TGTGCCAGCAGCCAAGACGGGGTTTTCACAGATACGCAGTATTTT.

This clonotype was observed a few times. This chain uses TRBV19 with TRBJ1-2; TRBD1 matches 8 bases. With V trimmed by 6 bases and J by 4 bases, 10 bases remained unmatched. Looked up from germline, CDR1 is LNHDA and CDR2 is SQIVND (reference sequence). The CDR3 is 15 amino acids. CDR3 loop: CASSPFTGGAYGYTF. CDR3 nucleotide sequence: TGTGCCAGTAGCCCCTTTACAGGGGGTGCCTATGGCTACACCTTC.

Points on this clonotype: A much larger clone lies a single base off, so this may be a read error. The chain combines TRBV20-1 with TRBJ2-7, with TRBD1 as a possible D gene (6 bases). The CDR3 is made up of 14 amino acids. Germline CDR1 DFQATT, CDR2 SNEGSKA (reference sequence). The CDR3 DNA sequence: TGCAGTGCCCCCTTGGGGCAGGGGACCTACGAGCAGCACTTC. It translates to CSAPLGQGTYEQHF.

The chain uses TRBV4-1 and TRBJ1-2, with D perhaps TRBD1 (5 bases). Germline assignment: CDR1 MGHRA and CDR2 YSYEKL. Trimming removed 2 bases at V and 5 bases at J, with 9 bases between. The CDR3 covers 13 residues. Here the CDR3 DNA reads TGCGCCAGCAGCCAAATGGGGGAGTATGGCTACACCTTC. This gives the protein CASSQMGEYGYTF.

A remark on this clonotype: This clone may be a read error of a much larger clone one base away. As the CDR3 is not closed by the conserved phenylalanine or tryptophan, this likely results from a read error. The rearrangement uses TRBV6-2 or TRBV6-3 and TRBJ2-5; perhaps TRBD2 as D (5 bases). V shed 6 bases and J shed 3 bases, with 11 bases lying between them. The CDR3 sequence is 13 residues long. CDR1 and CDR2 (germline): MNHEY, SVGEGT. The DNA for the CDR3 is TGTGCCAGCAGACCCGCCGGGGAAGAGACCCAGTACTTG. It encodes CASRPAGEETQYL.

This clonotype was counted at least ten times. The rearrangement uses TRBV27 and TRBJ1-2; D unclear. The CDR3 is made up of 13 amino acids. Germline V gives CDR1 MNHEY, CDR2 SMNVEV (reference sequence). V was shortened by 5 bases and J by 6 bases, with 13 bases between the two germline ends. CDR3: CASSLSRIHGYTF. CDR3 sequence (DNA): TGTGCCAGCAGTCTCTCCCGAATCCATGGCTACACCTTC.

This clonotype came up a few times. The genes are TRBV27 and TRBJ2-1; possibly TRBD2 for D (5 bases). CDR3 length equals 14 residues. Germline assignment: CDR1 MNHEY and CDR2 SMNVEV (reference sequence). Trimming removed 1 base from V and 7 bases from J, with 11 bases in between. DNA of the CDR3: TGTGCCAGCAGTTTATTGAGGGTTCGGAATGAGCAGTTCTTC. It codes for CASSLLRVRNEQFF.

In regard to this clonotype: A much larger clone differs by one base, so this may be a read error. The chain has TRBV20-1 and TRBJ2-7; D possibly corresponds to TRBD2 (5 bases). The V end lost 2 bases, the J end lost 9 bases, and 11 bases lay between the germline ends. Germline lookup yields CDR1 DFQATT and CDR2 SNEGSKA (reference sequence). The CDR3 is 11 amino acids. The CDR3 DNA reads as TGCAGTGCTAGATTTGCGGGCGGGCAGTACTTC. Its protein is CSARFAGGQYF.

V and J are TRBV10-1 and TRBJ2-7; no clear D gene. This CDR3 region has 14 residues. V was cut by 1 base and J by 2 bases, with 9 bases left in between. CDR1 WNHNN and CDR2 SYGVQD come from the germline V gene (reference sequence). CDR3 DNA sequence: TGCGCCAGCAGTGAGTTCAGAGTGACCTACGAGCAGTACTTC. Translation: CASSEFRVTYEQYF.

The DNA for the CDR3 is TGCAGTGCTAGAGAAAGCGGGAGCACCTACGAGCAGTACTTC. Translated, it gives CSARESGSTYEQYF. The chain combines TRBV20-1 with TRBJ2-7; 8 bases line up with TRBD2. CDR1 is DFQATT, CDR2 SNEGSKA, per germline (reference sequence). V shed 0 bases, J shed 2 bases, and the junction held 3 bases outside the gene matches. The CDR3 covers 14 residues.